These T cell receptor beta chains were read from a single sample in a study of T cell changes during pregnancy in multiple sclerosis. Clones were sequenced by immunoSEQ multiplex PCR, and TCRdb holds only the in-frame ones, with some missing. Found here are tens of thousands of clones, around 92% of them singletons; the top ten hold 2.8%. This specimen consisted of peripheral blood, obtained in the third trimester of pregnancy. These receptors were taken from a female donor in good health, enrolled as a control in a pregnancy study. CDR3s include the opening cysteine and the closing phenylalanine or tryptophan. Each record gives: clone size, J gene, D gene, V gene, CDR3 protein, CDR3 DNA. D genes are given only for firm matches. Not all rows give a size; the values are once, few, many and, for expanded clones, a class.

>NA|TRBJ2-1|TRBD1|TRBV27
CASGDRGHEQFF
TGTGCCAGCGGCGACAGGGGTCATGAGCAGTTCTTC
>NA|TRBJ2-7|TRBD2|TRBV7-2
CASNTLAGGYEQYF
TGTGCCAGCAACACCTTAGCGGGAGGATACGAGCAGTACTTC
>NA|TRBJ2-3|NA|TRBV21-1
CASNTRDRGNIPGLDTDTQYF
TGTGCCAGCAATACCCGGGACAGGGGAAATATTCCGGGTTTGGACACAGATACGCAGTATTTT
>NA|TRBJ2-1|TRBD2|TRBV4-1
CASSPRTSGGGNEQFF
TGCGCCAGCAGCCCCCGGACTAGCGGGGGTGGGAATGAGCAGTTCTTC
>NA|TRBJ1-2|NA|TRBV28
CASSTRRGQNYGYTF
TGTGCCAGCAGTACCCGCCGCGGACAAAACTATGGCTACACCTTC
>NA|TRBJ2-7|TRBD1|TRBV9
CASSVGTGGREQYF
TGTGCCAGCAGCGTGGGGACAGGGGGCCGCGAGCAGTACTTC
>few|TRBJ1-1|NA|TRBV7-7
CASSRPTENTEAFF
TGTGCCAGCAGCCGACCGACTGAGAACACTGAAGCTTTCTTT
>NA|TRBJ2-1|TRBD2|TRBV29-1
CSAASGYNEQFF
TGCAGCGCTGCTAGCGGATACAATGAGCAGTTCTTC
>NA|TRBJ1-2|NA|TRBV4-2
CASSQSGRDGYTF
TGTGCCAGCAGCCAGTCGGGAAGGGATGGCTACACCTTC
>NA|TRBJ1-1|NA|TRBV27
CASSWGQGSTEAFF
TGTGCCAGCAGTTGGGGGCAGGGGTCGACTGAAGCTTTCTTT
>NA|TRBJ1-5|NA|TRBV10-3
CAISESLRGGRNQPQHF
TGTGCCATCAGTGAGTCGTTACGTGGAGGGCGCAATCAGCCCCAGCATTTT
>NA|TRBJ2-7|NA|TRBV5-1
CASSLAASAGYEQYF
TGCGCCAGCAGCTTGGCGGCTAGCGCTGGCTACGAGCAGTACTTC
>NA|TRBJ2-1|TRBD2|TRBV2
CASSKEIAGYNEQFF
TGTGCCAGCAGTAAGGAAATAGCGGGATACAATGAGCAGTTCTTC
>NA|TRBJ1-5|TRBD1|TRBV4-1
CASSQPGRDSLFSNQPQHF
TGCGCCAGCAGCCAACCTGGTCGGGACAGCCTCTTTAGCAATCAGCCCCAGCATTTT
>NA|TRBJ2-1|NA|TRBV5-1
CASSYTGTAYNEQFF
TGCGCCAGCAGCTATACGGGAACCGCCTACAATGAGCAGTTCTTC
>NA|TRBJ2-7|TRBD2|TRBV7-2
CAGSFRTSGRHEQYF
TGTGCCGGCAGCTTCCGGACTAGCGGGAGGCACGAGCAGTACTTC
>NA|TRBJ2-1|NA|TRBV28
CASSLGREQFF
TGTGCCAGCAGTTTAGGGCGTGAGCAGTTCTTC
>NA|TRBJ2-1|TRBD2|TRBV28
CASSLSSGRVNEQFF
TGTGCCAGCAGTTTAAGTAGCGGGAGAGTTAATGAGCAGTTCTTC
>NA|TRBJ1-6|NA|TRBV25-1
CASSAQGGNNSPLHF
TGTGCCAGCAGCGCACAGGGCGGAAATAATTCACCCCTCCACTTT
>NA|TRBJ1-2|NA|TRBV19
CASRDREHYGYTF
TGTGCCAGTAGAGACAGAGAGCACTATGGCTACACCTTC
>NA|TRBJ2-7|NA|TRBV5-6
CASSPWTFSYEQYF
TGTGCCAGCAGCCCCTGGACTTTCTCCTACGAGCAGTACTTC
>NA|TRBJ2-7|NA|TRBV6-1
CASSHYEQYF
TGTGCCAGCAGCCACTACGAGCAGTACTTC
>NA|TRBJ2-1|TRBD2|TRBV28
CASTPSGGDNEQFF
TGTGCCAGCACCCCTAGCGGGGGAGACAATGAGCAGTTCTTC
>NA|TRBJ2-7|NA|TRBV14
CASRSTSSYEQYF
TGTGCCAGCAGGTCGACTAGCTCCTACGAGCAGTACTTC
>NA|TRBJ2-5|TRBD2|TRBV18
CASSPPFVAGGKETQYF
TGTGCCAGCTCACCACCGTTCGTAGCGGGGGGAAAAGAGACCCAGTACTTC
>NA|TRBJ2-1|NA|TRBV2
CASSETKDSYNEQFF
TGTGCCAGCAGTGAGACTAAGGACAGCTACAATGAGCAGTTCTTC
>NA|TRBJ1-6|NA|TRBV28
CASSFGVSNSPLHF
TGTGCCAGCAGTTTCGGGGTGAGCAATTCACCCCTCCACTTT
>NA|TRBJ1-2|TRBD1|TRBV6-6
CASGPRTGAQSGYTF
TGTGCCAGCGGGCCCCGGACAGGGGCGCAGTCTGGCTACACCTTC
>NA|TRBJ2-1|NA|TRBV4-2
CASSPKVADEANEQFF
TGTGCCAGCAGCCCCAAGGTAGCGGACGAAGCGAATGAGCAGTTCTTC
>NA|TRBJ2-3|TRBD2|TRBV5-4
CASSPKREMNTDTQYF
TGTGCCAGCAGTCCTAAGCGGGAGATGAACACAGATACGCAGTATTTT
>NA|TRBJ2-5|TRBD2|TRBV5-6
CASSRRLAGKETQYF
TGTGCCAGCAGCCGGCGGCTAGCGGGGAAAGAGACCCAGTACTTC
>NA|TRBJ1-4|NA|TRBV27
CASSLTDSNEKLFF
TGTGCCAGCAGTCTCACGGACAGTAATGAAAAACTGTTTTTT
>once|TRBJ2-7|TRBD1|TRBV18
CASAPGQTNSYEQYF
TGTGCCAGCGCCCCGGGACAGACGAATTCCTACGAGCAGTACTTC
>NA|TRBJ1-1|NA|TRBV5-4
CASSPGEGGTEAFF
TGTGCCAGCAGCCCCGGGGAGGGGGGCACTGAAGCTTTCTTT
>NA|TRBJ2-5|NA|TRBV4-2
CASSQELGAVETQYF
TGTGCCAGCAGCCAAGAGTTGGGGGCGGTGGAGACCCAGTACTTC
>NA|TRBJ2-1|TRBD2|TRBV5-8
CASSLVRTSGGWEQFF
TGTGCCAGCAGCTTGGTAAGGACTAGCGGAGGCTGGGAGCAGTTCTTC
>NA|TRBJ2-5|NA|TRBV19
CASSTTGIETQYF
TGTGCCAGTAGTACTACAGGGATAGAGACCCAGTACTTC
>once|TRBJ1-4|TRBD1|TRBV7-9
CASSLGDRDEEKLFF
TGTGCCAGCAGCTTAGGTGACAGGGATGAGGAAAAACTGTTTTTT
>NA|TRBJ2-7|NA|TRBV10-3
CATSGQYYEQYF
TGTGCCACTTCAGGACAGTACTACGAGCAGTACTTC
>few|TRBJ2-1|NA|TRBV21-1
CASSKGLPDRDPYNEQFF
TGTGCCAGCAGCAAAGGGCTCCCCGACAGGGACCCCTACAATGAGCAGTTCTTC
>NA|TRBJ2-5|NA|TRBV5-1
CASSLAIGGRRETQYF
TGCGCCAGCAGCTTGGCCATAGGTGGGAGAAGAGAGACCCAGTACTTC